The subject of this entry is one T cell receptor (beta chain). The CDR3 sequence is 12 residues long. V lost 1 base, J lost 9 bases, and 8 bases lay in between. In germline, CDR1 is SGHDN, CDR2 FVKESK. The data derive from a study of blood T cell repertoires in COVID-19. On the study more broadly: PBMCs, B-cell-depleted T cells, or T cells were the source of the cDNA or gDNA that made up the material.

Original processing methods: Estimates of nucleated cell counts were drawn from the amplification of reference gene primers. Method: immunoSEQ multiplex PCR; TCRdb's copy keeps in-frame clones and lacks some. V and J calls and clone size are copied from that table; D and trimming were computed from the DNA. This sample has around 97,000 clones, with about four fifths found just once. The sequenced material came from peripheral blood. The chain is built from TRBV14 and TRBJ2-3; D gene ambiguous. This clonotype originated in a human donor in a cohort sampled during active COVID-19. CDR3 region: CASSQVHETQYF. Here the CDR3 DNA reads TGTGCCAGCAGCCAAGTACACGAAACGCAGTATTTT.